This T cell receptor beta chain was identified during a study of CD8+CD57+ T cells in acquired aplastic anemia. Whole-study context: Across the sorted CD4+ and CD8+ cells, DNA amounts averaged about 3 ug.

Both TCR beta VDJ combination and CDR3 sequence profiling were carried out. Genomic DNA was the template for this profiling. MiXCR was run by TCRdb on the reads, yielding one entry per CDR3 protein. The table shows around 500,000 distinct CDR3 sequences, with 25% to 40% occurring only once. Germline V CDR1 and CDR2: LNHDA, SQIVND (reference sequence). This CDR3 region has 14 residues. The V end lost 6 bases, the J end lost 7 bases, and 13 bases lay between the germline ends. This clonotype was seen ten or more times. Sequenced patients had shown CD8+CD57+ cell expansion by flow cytometry. The chain joins TRBV19 to TRBJ1-6; D possibly corresponds to TRBD1 (5 bases). The sequence came from a human donor with aplastic anemia. Sequencing was carried out using sorted CD4+, CD8+, or CD8+CD57+ T cells (not recorded which) from PBMCs. CDR3: CASSPAGLNSPLHF. Written as DNA, the CDR3 is TGTGCCAGTAGCCCCGCGGGACTAAATTCACCCCTCCACTTT.